The clone carrying this T cell receptor (beta chain) was seen only once. The method was immunoSEQ multiplex PCR; TCRdb's version includes in-frame clones alone and lacks a portion of them. The data contain 240,000 or so clones, 70% to 90% of them singletons. This record comes from a study of blood T cell repertoires in COVID-19. Study summary: Italy, Spain and the United States were the sources of the convalescent and acute COVID-19 samples.

Source material: PBMCs or T cells enriched from blood (not recorded which). The sequence derives from a man in his forties or fifties who had been exposed to COVID-19.

The DNA of the CDR3 is TGTGCCAGTAGTTCGATACAGGGGATCACTGAAGCTTTCTTT. This sequence encodes CASSSIQGITEAFF. The chain uses TRBV19 and TRBJ1-1, with 7 bases lining up with TRBD1. The germline gives CDR1 LNHDA, CDR2 SQIVND (reference sequence). The CDR3 contains 14 residues. J lost 4 bases, V lost 5 bases, and 7 bases had no gene match.